The 26 T cell receptor beta chains below come from one sample, sequenced in a study of T cell responses to AZD1222 COVID-19 vaccine. The data were produced by immunoSEQ multiplex PCR, yet TCRdb's version contains in-frame clones alone and is incomplete. Among approximately 170,000 clones, 85% to 95% were seen once, and the ten largest hold roughly 3.8%. This specimen was peripheral blood, taken on day 0 of AZD1222 vaccination. These receptors came from an adult in good health.

The chain is built from TRBV3-1 (or the pseudogene TRBV3-2) and TRBJ2-7, with D unclear. V was shortened by 0 bases and J by 5 bases, with 5 bases between the two germline ends. Germline lookup yields CDR1 LGHDT and CDR2 YNNKEL (reference sequence). This CDR3 region has 12 residues. CDR3 in amino acids: CASSQEVDEQYF. The CDR3 region has the DNA TGTGCCAGCAGCCAAGAAGTCGACGAGCAGTACTTC.

CDR3 sequence: CASSFGRFSYNEQFF. The CDR3 DNA is TGTGCCAGCAGCTTCGGGAGGTTCTCCTACAATGAGCAGTTCTTC. This sequence joins TRBV5-6 and TRBJ2-1, with 7 bases that match TRBD2. Germline values: CDR1 SGHDT, CDR2 YYEEEE. The CDR3 sequence is 15 residues long. V shed 2 bases and J 0 bases; nucleotides not matched to a gene: 2.

The chain couples TRBV6-5 to TRBJ1-6; 9 positions agree with TRBD1. The CDR3 sequence is 16 residues long. The germline V gene has CDR1 MNHEY and CDR2 SVGAGI. Germline trimming cut 2 bases from V and 10 bases from J; bases unmatched to any gene: 9. The CDR3 DNA reads as TGTGCCAGCAGTTACCTTCGGGACAGGGCGAGGTCACCCCTCCACTTT. Its protein is CASSYLRDRARSPLHF.

The chain joins TRBV28 to TRBJ2-3; maybe TRBD2 (5 bases). The CDR3 sequence is 14 residues long. Germline V gene data show CDR1 as MDHEN and CDR2 as SYDVKM. V lost 8 bases to trimming and J lost 7 bases, with 19 bases between them. CDR3 region: CASPHRGAHNTQYF. In nucleotides, the CDR3 is TGTGCCAGCCCCCACCGGGGAGCACACAATACGCAGTATTTT.

This chain uses TRBV5-4 with TRBJ2-7; TRBD1 might be the D (6 bases). The CDR3 is made up of 14 amino acids. Looked up from germline, CDR1 is SGHNT and CDR2 is YYREEE (reference sequence). V lost 4 bases to trimming and J lost 2 bases, with 13 bases between them. The CDR3 nucleotides read TGTGCCAGCAGCACGACAAGGGGGACCTACGAGCAGTACTTC. Amino acid sequence: CASSTTRGTYEQYF. The variable domain in full, with the rest retrieved from reference TRBV5-4 and TRBJ2-7, is ETGVTQSPTHLIKTRGQQVTLRCSSQSGHNTVSWYQQALGQGPQFIFQYYREEENGRGNFPPRFSGLQFPNYSSELNVNALELDDSALYLCASSTTRGTYEQYFGPGTRLTVT.

The chain recombines TRBV29-1 with TRBJ2-3; 14 positions match TRBD2. CDR1 and CDR2 from the germline V gene are SQVTM and ANQGSEA. The CDR3 is made up of 17 amino acids. The V and J ends lost 1 base and 1 base, in that order; junction bases with no gene match: 4. The CDR3 bases are TGCAGCGTTGAAGGGAGGGGACTAGCGGGGGGCACAGATACGCAGTATTTT. This encodes CSVEGRGLAGGTDTQYF.

The genes are TRBV11-3 and TRBJ2-2; 9 bases align to TRBD1. CDR3 length equals 15 residues. V was pared by 5 bases and J by 8 bases, with 9 bases of the junction left unmatched. Germline V gives CDR1 SGHNT, CDR2 YENEEA. The CDR3 spells CASSRYRTGAGELFF. The CDR3 DNA is TGTGCCAGCAGCCGATACCGGACAGGGGCGGGGGAGCTGTTTTTT.

The chain carries TRBV3-1 (or the pseudogene TRBV3-2) and TRBJ2-1, with 9 bases aligning to TRBD2. From germline, CDR1 is LGHDT and CDR2 YNNKEL (reference sequence). The CDR3 has 19 residues. V dropped 0 bases and J dropped 2; count of bases not matched to a gene: 11. The CDR3 here is CASSQDYQREEEAYNEQFF. In DNA form, the CDR3 reads TGTGCCAGCAGCCAAGATTACCAGCGGGAGGAGGAGGCCTACAATGAGCAGTTCTTC.

This chain links TRBV5-1 with TRBJ1-6; 9 bases map to TRBD1. V shed 4 bases, J shed 4 bases, and the junction held 6 bases outside the gene matches. CDR1 and CDR2 (germline): SGHRS, YFSETQ. This CDR3 is built from 16 residues. The CDR3 spells CASSRTGDGYNSPLHF. The DNA of the CDR3 is TGCGCCAGCAGCCGGACAGGGGATGGATATAATTCACCCCTCCACTTT.

V usage is TRBV2 and J usage is TRBJ1-1, with 8 nucleotides matching TRBD1. This CDR3 is 15 amino acids long. CDR1 SNHLY and CDR2 FYNNEI come from the germline V gene. J was trimmed by 3 bases and V by 5 bases; bases with no gene match: 8. The CDR3 DNA is TGTGCCAGCAGTACCCAGGGGGCCCTAGACACTGAAGCTTTCTTT. Its translation is CASSTQGALDTEAFF.

The rearrangement joins TRBV10-3 to TRBJ2-3; 11 nucleotides agree with TRBD2. The CDR3 has 16 amino acids. The junction had 2 bases not matched to a gene; V was cut back by 3 bases and J by 0 bases. Germline V gene lookup returns CDR1 ENHRY and CDR2 SYGVKD. CDR3 sequence (DNA): TGTGCCATCAGTGACGGGACTAGCGGTAGCACAGATACGCAGTATTTT. Protein sequence: CAISDGTSGSTDTQYF.

The V and J genes are TRBV27 and TRBJ2-4; no clear D. V was cut by 2 bases and J by 0 bases, with 5 bases left in between. The CDR3 has 14 amino acids. Germline CDR1 is MNHEY and CDR2 is SMNVEV (reference sequence). The CDR3 DNA reads TGTGCCAGCAGTTTAGATTTAGCCAAAAACATTCAGTACTTC. Amino acid sequence: CASSLDLAKNIQYF.

This chain joins TRBV5-5 and TRBJ2-7; D is tentatively TRBD1 or TRBD2 (5 bases each). This CDR3 contains 14 residues. Trimming cost V 1 base and J 5 bases, with 13 bases left between them. Per the germline V gene, CDR1 is SGHKS and CDR2 is YYEKEE (reference sequence). CDR3 DNA sequence: TGTGCCAGCAGCTTGTGGGACGCCTTGAACGAGCAGTACTTC. Encoded protein: CASSLWDALNEQYF.

This chain links TRBV5-1 with TRBJ1-4, with 8 bases identical to TRBD1. The CDR3 has 15 amino acids. Germline V gives CDR1 SGHRS, CDR2 YFSETQ. Losses at the gene ends were 4 bases for V and 4 bases for J; bases not matched to a gene: 6. The CDR3 here is CASSDGQGNNEKLFF. The CDR3 DNA reads TGCGCCAGCAGCGATGGACAGGGAAATAATGAAAAACTGTTTTTT.

The chain has TRBV15 and TRBJ2-7; 10 bases line up with TRBD1. This CDR3 region has 14 residues. CDR1 and CDR2 from the germline V gene are LNHNV and YYDKDF (reference sequence). V trimming: 1 base; J trimming: 7 bases; junction bases outside the gene matches: 4. CDR3 in amino acids: CATSRGDRGGEQYF. CDR3 nucleotides: TGTGCCACCAGCAGAGGGGACAGGGGTGGGGAGCAGTACTTC.

The V and J genes are TRBV10-2 and TRBJ1-2; TRBD1 is a possible D gene (6 bases). This CDR3 is built from 13 residues. CDR1 WSHSY and CDR2 SAAADI come from the germline V gene. Trimming shortened V by 3 bases and J by 8 bases, and 13 bases separated the two germline ends. In nucleotides, the CDR3 is TGCGCCAGCAGTGATACAGGGATGTGGGGCTACACCTTC. Translated: CASSDTGMWGYTF.

The rearrangement uses TRBV5-1 and TRBJ1-1; maybe TRBD1 (6 bases). Germline V CDR1 and CDR2: SGHRS, YFSETQ. This CDR3 is 14 amino acids long. The ends were cut back, 4 bases at V and 4 bases at J, with 14 bases in the middle. CDR3 sequence: CASSQTPRGTEAFF. The CDR3 coding sequence is TGCGCCAGCAGCCAAACCCCCAGGGGCACTGAAGCTTTCTTT.

The chain is built from TRBV27 and TRBJ2-7, with D possibly TRBD1 on 6 matching bases. CDR1 is MNHEY and CDR2 is SMNVEV in the germline V gene (reference sequence). V lost 2 bases and J lost 5, with 13 bases in between. CDR3 length equals 14 residues. CDR3: CASSLSGRGNEQYF. The CDR3 DNA reads as TGTGCCAGCAGTTTAAGTGGTAGGGGGAACGAGCAGTACTTC.

The V and J genes are TRBV2 and TRBJ1-1; D remains ambiguous. The CDR3 totals 14 residues. Germline V lookup: CDR1 SNHLY, CDR2 FYNNEI. V lost 7 bases to trimming and J lost 5 bases, with 17 bases between them. The CDR3 protein is CASNTIRSGTEAFF. The CDR3 DNA reads TGTGCCAGCAACACAATACGGTCGGGGACTGAAGCTTTCTTT.

The V call is TRBV18, the J call TRBJ2-7, with 8 positions matching TRBD1. Germline V CDR1 and CDR2: KGHSH, LQKENI. J lost 4 bases, V lost 3 bases, and 8 bases had no gene match. CDR3 size: 15 residues. CDR3 nucleotide sequence: TGTGCCAGCTCACCGGCCGGACAGGGTCTGTACGAGCAGTACTTC. Protein product: CASSPAGQGLYEQYF. Variable domain in full (rest from reference TRBV18 and TRBJ2-7): NAGVMQNPRHLVRRRGQEARLRCSPMKGHSHVYWYRQLPEEGLKFMVYLQKENIIDESGMPKERFSAEFPKEGPSILRIQQVVRGDSAAYFCASSPAGQGLYEQYFGPGTRLTVT.

The chain joins TRBV30 to TRBJ2-7; 11 bases agree with TRBD2. This CDR3 contains 17 residues. Germline V lookup: CDR1 GTSNPN, CDR2 SVGIG (reference sequence). J lost 7 bases, V lost 3 bases, and 17 bases had no gene match. DNA of the CDR3: TGTGCCTGGAGCCTCGCCTCTAGCGGGAGGAGGGTTGATGAGCAGTACTTC. Encoded protein: CAWSLASSGRRVDEQYF.

J is TRBJ1-1 and V is TRBV27, with TRBD1 matching 7 bases. This CDR3 is 14 amino acids long. The germline V gene encodes CDR1 MNHEY and CDR2 SMNVEV (reference sequence). Germline trimming cut 4 bases from V and 6 bases from J; bases unmatched to any gene: 8. This CDR3 reads CASSYYRGHPEAFF. DNA of the CDR3: TGTGCCAGCAGTTACTACAGGGGCCATCCTGAAGCTTTCTTT.

This chain connects TRBV6-1 to TRBJ1-4, with 11 bases fitting TRBD1. Germline V gene lookup returns CDR1 MNHNS and CDR2 SASEGT. V lost 0 bases, J lost 8 bases, and 5 bases stayed unmatched. The CDR3 runs 16 residues. CDR3 nucleotides: TGTGCCAGCAGTGAAGCGACCGGGACAGGGGGAGAAAAACTGTTTTTT. Translation: CASSEATGTGGEKLFF.

This clone was observed once. The V gene is TRBV7-9, the J gene TRBJ1-3; no firm D call. With 2 bases removed from V and 1 base from J, the gap between germline ends came to 6 bases. This CDR3 is built from 14 residues. Germline V lookup: CDR1 SEHNR, CDR2 FQNEAQ (reference sequence). The CDR3 here is CASSLTESGNTIYF. DNA for the CDR3: TGTGCCAGCAGCTTAACAGAATCTGGAAACACCATATATTTT.

The rearrangement uses TRBV27 and TRBJ1-2; 11 bases line up with TRBD1. The CDR3 is made up of 17 amino acids. The trim removed 6 bases at V and 4 bases at J, leaving 13 bases unmatched. Germline CDR1 MNHEY, CDR2 SMNVEV (reference sequence). CDR3 sequence (DNA): TGTGCCAGCAGCTTAAGGACAGGGGGCCGCGGTGCCTATGGCTACACCTTC. It codes for CASSLRTGGRGAYGYTF.

This chain connects TRBV27 to TRBJ1-5; D gene uncertain. Germline lookup yields CDR1 MNHEY and CDR2 SMNVEV (reference sequence). The ends were cut back, 5 bases at V and 9 bases at J, with 11 bases in the middle. This CDR3 is 12 amino acids long. This CDR3 is CASSPSRGPQHF. DNA for the CDR3: TGTGCCAGCAGTCCGAGTCGGGGGCCCCAGCATTTT.